This T cell receptor (beta chain) was recovered during a study of blood T cells in healthy people across ages. Findings and limits, study-wide: Since the PBMCs were unsorted, naive and antigen-experienced cells could not be conclusively compared.

Combining a sample-barcoded 5' primer with a J-beta primer mix, a second PCR ran for roughly 6 to 11 cycles. TCRdb itself ran the 5' RACE reads through MiXCR, one entry per CDR3 protein. The repertoire holds 1.5 million to 1.9 million distinct CDR3 sequences, with about 45% as singletons. This clonotype was recorded a few times. Antigen specificity is unknown. J lost 4 bases, V lost 5 bases, and 19 bases had no gene match. CDR3 length equals 20 residues. Germline loops: CDR1 SEHNR, CDR2 FQNEAQ (reference sequence). The chain recombines TRBV7-9 with TRBJ2-5, with 13 bases identical to TRBD2. This sequence originates from a woman aged 18-29 years in good health. The sample consisted of blood. CDR3 sequence reads: CASSENRRGLAGAKGETQYF. The CDR3 region has the DNA TGTGCCAGCAGCGAGAACAGGAGAGGACTAGCGGGAGCGAAAGGAGAGACCCAGTACTTC.